Following are 18 T cell receptor beta chains from one sample sequenced in a study of blood T cell repertoires in COVID-19. TCRdb's table, derived via immunoSEQ multiplex PCR, lists solely in-frame clones and lacks some. The repertoire holds tens of thousands of clones, with roughly 82% as singletons. The specimen was peripheral blood. The receptor set was obtained from a woman in her sixties or seventies with acute or convalescent COVID-19.

The genes are TRBV4-1 and TRBJ1-3; tentative D call: TRBD1 (5 bases). Trimming shortened V by 4 bases and J by 1 base, and 11 bases separated the two germline ends. The CDR3 length is 15 residues. Looked up from germline, CDR1 is MGHRA and CDR2 is YSYEKL. CDR3 protein: CASSLHTGSGNTIYF. The DNA for the CDR3 is TGCGCCAGCAGCCTCCATACAGGTTCTGGAAACACCATATATTTT.

The chain employs TRBV5-1 and TRBJ2-7; D is possibly TRBD2 (5 bases). Trimming took off 5 bases at V and 6 bases at J, with 9 bases between the two ends. The CDR3 is 11 amino acids. Germline assignment: CDR1 SGHRS and CDR2 YFSETQ. CDR3 loop: CASRGVVEQYF. In DNA form, the CDR3 reads TGCGCCAGCAGGGGAGTTGTCGAGCAGTACTTC.

The genes are TRBV5-5 and TRBJ1-2; 11 bases are a match to TRBD1. This CDR3 spans 15 amino acids. Losses at the gene ends were 3 bases for V and 6 bases for J; bases not matched to a gene: 7. Germline assignment: CDR1 SGHKS and CDR2 YYEKEE (reference sequence). DNA of the CDR3: TGTGCCAGCAGCTACGAGGGACAGGGGGTTGATGGCTACACCTTC. The encoded protein is CASSYEGQGVDGYTF.

By its share, this clone is medium-sized. This sequence joins TRBV7-9 and TRBJ1-6, with D possibly being TRBD1 (6 bases). Germline assignment: CDR1 SEHNR and CDR2 FQNEAQ (reference sequence). There are 17 residues in the CDR3. The V and J ends lost 1 base and 5 bases respectively, with 15 bases between them. This chain's CDR3 is CASSLGVGQSDNSPLHF. DNA of the CDR3: TGTGCCAGCAGCTTAGGGGTCGGACAGAGCGATAATTCACCCCTCCACTTT.

The V and J genes are TRBV7-2 and TRBJ1-1; possibly TRBD1 for D (6 bases). CDR1 SGHTA and CDR2 FQGNSA come from the germline V gene. V gave up 8 bases and J gave up 1 base, with 14 bases separating them. The CDR3 length is 14 residues. CDR3 residues: CASGTREQNTEAFF. The CDR3 DNA sequence: TGTGCCAGCGGGACAAGGGAACAGAACACTGAAGCTTTCTTT.

The chain joins TRBV15 to TRBJ1-4, with TRBD1 matching 7 bases. Germline trimming cut 0 bases from V and 5 bases from J; bases unmatched to any gene: 3. CDR1 is LNHNV, CDR2 YYDKDF, per germline (reference sequence). This CDR3 has 15 amino acids. The DNA of the CDR3 is TGTGCCACCAGCAGAGATAAGGGACAGAATGAAAAACTGTTTTTT. Protein product: CATSRDKGQNEKLFF. The variable domain in full, with the rest retrieved from reference TRBV15 and TRBJ1-4, is DAMVIQNPRYQVTQFGKPVTLSCSQTLNHNVMYWYQQKSSQAPKLLFHYYDKDFNNEADTPDNFQSRRPNTSFCFLDIRSPGLGDTAMYLCATSRDKGQNEKLFFGSGTQLSVL.

V and J are TRBV27 and TRBJ2-4; D might be TRBD2 (5 bases). CDR1 is MNHEY, CDR2 SMNVEV, per germline (reference sequence). CDR3 length: 16 amino acids. V lost 4 bases and J lost 1, with 14 bases in between. The CDR3 DNA reads TGTGCCAGCAGTTCGTGGGGTGGGGAGGCCAAAAACATTCAGTACTTC. Protein product: CASSSWGGEAKNIQYF.

The CDR3 spells CASSFRQRTEAFF. For the CDR3, the DNA is TGTGCCAGCAGTTTTCGGCAGCGCACTGAAGCTTTCTTT. The chain carries TRBV27 and TRBJ1-1; D unresolved. This CDR3 has 13 amino acids. V was clipped by 3 bases and J by 4 bases, with 9 bases between them. Germline CDR1 and CDR2: MNHEY and SMNVEV (reference sequence).

The chain uses TRBV9 and TRBJ2-1; D might be TRBD2 (5 bases). The CDR3 is 15 amino acids. CDR1 SGDLS and CDR2 YYNGEE come from the germline V gene. V was trimmed by 4 bases and J by 3 bases, leaving 14 bases between them. CDR3 in DNA: TGTGCCAGCAGCCTAGCTCCGGGATACTACAATGAGCAGTTCTTC. Residues: CASSLAPGYYNEQFF.

The V gene is TRBV6-1, the J gene TRBJ2-7; D is possibly TRBD2 (5 bases). Germline V CDR1 and CDR2: MNHNS, SASEGT. CDR3 length: 14 residues. V lost 2 bases to trimming and J lost 3 bases, with 11 bases between them. CDR3 amino acids: CASSEPRGFYEQYF. The CDR3 DNA sequence: TGTGCCAGCAGTGAACCTCGGGGATTCTACGAGCAGTACTTC.

The V gene is TRBV19, the J gene TRBJ1-5; possible D gene TRBD1, 5 bases. Germline CDR1 LNHDA, CDR2 SQIVND (reference sequence). The V and J ends lost 4 bases and 4 bases respectively, with 17 bases between them. CDR3 length: 16 amino acids. In DNA form, the CDR3 reads TGTGCCAGTAGTAACGTGAGGGCGGGGGGGAATCAGCCCCAGCATTTT. This translates into CASSNVRAGGNQPQHF.

This sequence joins TRBV10-2 and TRBJ2-4; 13 nucleotides agree with TRBD2. Trimming took 9 bases from V and 6 from J; bases not matched to a gene: 8. Germline V lookup: CDR1 WSHSY, CDR2 SAAADI. This CDR3 is built from 15 residues. The CDR3 loop is CASRTSGSFGNIQYF. The DNA for the CDR3 is TGCGCCAGTCGGACTAGCGGGAGCTTTGGAAACATTCAGTACTTC.

The gene calls are TRBV24-1 and TRBJ2-1; TRBD1 is a possible D gene (6 bases). CDR1 and CDR2 from the germline V gene are KGHDR and SFDVKD. This CDR3 spans 14 amino acids. V shed 4 bases and J shed 9 bases, with 15 bases lying between them. The CDR3 DNA sequence: TGTGCCACCAGTGAGCATGTCAGGGGCGGTGAGCAGTTCTTC. Translation: CATSEHVRGGEQFF.

V gene TRBV7-9 combines with J gene TRBJ2-3; 10 nucleotides line up with TRBD2. Germline loops: CDR1 SEHNR, CDR2 FQNEAQ (reference sequence). This CDR3 is 19 amino acids long. The V gene end was trimmed by 4 bases and the J gene end by 2 bases; junction bases not matched to a gene: 15. The CDR3 DNA is TGTGCCAGCAGCTCCATTCGGTCAGCGGGAGGGCCGGTCACAGATACGCAGTATTTT. Its protein is CASSSIRSAGGPVTDTQYF.

The J gene is TRBJ2-1, the V gene TRBV7-6; 7 bases are a match to TRBD1. The CDR3 runs to 15 residues. Germline CDR1 SGHVS, CDR2 FNYEAQ. J lost 1 base, V lost 3 bases, and 3 bases had no gene match. The CDR3 is CASSFYRGSYNEQFF. CDR3 bases: TGTGCCAGCAGCTTTTACAGGGGTTCCTACAATGAGCAGTTCTTC.

The chain links TRBV18 to TRBJ1-1; possibly TRBD1 for D (5 bases). Germline CDR1 and CDR2: KGHSH and LQKENI. The CDR3 length is 13 residues. Between the trimmed V and J ends, which lost 2 bases and 1 base, there was a span of 5 bases. The CDR3 sequence is CASSPTGNTEAFF. The CDR3 region has the DNA TGTGCCAGCTCACCAACAGGGAACACTGAAGCTTTCTTT.

The J gene is TRBJ2-2, the V gene TRBV4-1; 14 bases align to TRBD2. Per germline, CDR1 MGHRA and CDR2 YSYEKL. The CDR3 is 17 residues long. V shed 4 bases and J 2 bases; nucleotides not matched to a gene: 3. CDR3 DNA: TGCGCCAGCAGCCGACTAGCGGGAGGGCCAAACACCGGGGAGCTGTTTTTT. Its protein product is CASSRLAGGPNTGELFF.

J is TRBJ1-4 and V is TRBV12-3 or TRBV12-4; the match to TRBD1 covers 7 bases. The V gene end was trimmed by 6 bases and the J gene end by 8 bases; junction bases not matched to a gene: 6. This CDR3 is 13 amino acids long. This chain's CDR3 is CASRRGLDEKLFF. The DNA of the CDR3 is TGTGCCAGCAGGAGGGGGCTAGACGAAAAACTGTTTTTT.